This T cell receptor (beta chain) was found in a study of identical twins. Study findings and constraints: Low generation-probability sequences were in excess among twin-shared out-of-frame alpha sequences.

In every case, the donor was a healthy Caucasian. V gave up 1 base and J gave up 8 bases; unmatched junction bases: 6. The CDR3 consists of 17 residues. Germline V gene lookup returns CDR1 MNHNY and CDR2 SVGAGI (reference sequence). Unique molecular identifiers were present on the cDNA, which also gained a universal primer site by template switching. MiXCR, applied by TCRdb to the 5' RACE reads, yields one record per CDR3 protein. Of more than 1.5 million distinct CDR3 sequences listed, 25% to 35% are singletons. This clonotype showed up just a few times. The antigen is not known. The TCR originated in a newborn girl in good health. The V call is TRBV6-6, the J call TRBJ2-1; 15 nucleotides match TRBD2. The sample taken for sequencing was cord blood. The chain's CDR3 is CASSYLGLAGGRDEQFF. Here the CDR3 DNA reads TGTGCCAGCAGTTACTTGGGACTAGCGGGAGGTCGGGATGAGCAGTTCTTC.